This TCR beta chain was identified in a study of response to subunit inactivated influenza vaccine. Points from the study as a whole: Few additional T cells are recruited per seasonal influenza vaccination, authors suggested.

TCRdb used MiXCR to reprocess the RT-PCR reads, holding one entry per CDR3 protein. The table has a few hundred thousand distinct CDR3 sequences, 21% seen once. V lost 5 bases to trimming and J lost 3 bases; unmatched junction nucleotides: 3. The CDR3 consists of 13 residues. Germline loops: CDR1 SEHNR, CDR2 FQNEAQ (reference sequence). This clonotype was recorded many times. What it binds is not known. This TCR was recovered from a man between 50 and 69 years old who received an inactivated influenza vaccine. V gene TRBV7-9 combines with J gene TRBJ2-7; TRBD1 aligns across 8 bases. This specimen consisted of PBMCs from blood, obtained about 20 months after vaccination. The CDR3 loop is CASSIGQGYEQYF. The CDR3 DNA sequence: TGTGCCAGCAGCATCGGACAGGGCTACGAGCAGTACTTC.